The 7 T cell receptor beta chains listed next were all sequenced from one sample in a study of blood T cell repertoires in COVID-19. Sequencing was performed with immunoSEQ multiplex PCR; in TCRdb, only in-frame clones are kept and a portion is missing. Of tens of thousands of clones listed, about nine tenths are singletons. The sample comprised peripheral blood. The receptor set was obtained from a man in his 60s with COVID-19, enrolled during active disease.

The chain carries TRBV19 and TRBJ1-5; D unresolved. This CDR3 comprises 16 residues. V was shortened by 5 bases and J by 5 bases, with 19 bases between the two germline ends. Germline CDR1 LNHDA, CDR2 SQIVND (reference sequence). CDR3 protein: CASSLPPLGSYQPQHF. The CDR3 DNA follows: TGTGCCAGTAGTCTCCCTCCCTTGGGGAGTTATCAGCCCCAGCATTTT.

This clone has more than one count but fewer than ten. The chain couples TRBV5-1 to TRBJ1-1; 7 nucleotides align to TRBD1. The CDR3 has 15 amino acids. V lost 6 bases, J lost 2 bases, and 10 bases stayed unmatched. Germline V gene lookup returns CDR1 SGHRS and CDR2 YFSETQ. The CDR3 sequence is CASTRRTGINTEAFF. The CDR3, as DNA: TGCGCCAGCACTCGGCGGACAGGCATAAACACTGAAGCTTTCTTT.

The J gene is TRBJ2-1, the V gene TRBV4-1; 15 bases are shared with TRBD2. This CDR3 has 16 amino acids. With 4 bases clipped from V and 8 bases from J, the junction kept 6 bases outside the gene matches. Germline CDR1 MGHRA, CDR2 YSYEKL. The CDR3 DNA is TGCGCCAGCAGCCGGACTAGCGGGAGGGTTGTAGATGAGCAGTTCTTC. This translates into CASSRTSGRVVDEQFF.

The chain is built from TRBV6-5 and TRBJ2-7; D may be TRBD2 (6 bases). The CDR3 sequence is 12 residues long. The germline V gene has CDR1 MNHEY and CDR2 SVGAGI. Trimming took 8 bases from V and 7 from J, leaving 15 bases between them. The CDR3 DNA reads as TGTGCCAGCGGCTGGAGGGGTGAGGAGCAGTACTTC. It yields the protein CASGWRGEEQYF.

In this sample, this clone turned up once. The chain carries TRBV13 and TRBJ2-7; TRBD1 might be the D (6 bases). V lost 5 bases and J lost 4, with 21 bases in between. The CDR3 spans 16 residues. From germline, CDR1 is PRHDT and CDR2 FYEKMQ (reference sequence). The CDR3 coding sequence is TGTGCCAGCAGCCGCCCGGACCAGGCAGGGGCTTACGAGCAGTACTTC. Protein product: CASSRPDQAGAYEQYF.

This sequence joins TRBV24-1 and TRBJ2-2; D may be TRBD2 (5 bases). Germline V gene data show CDR1 as KGHDR and CDR2 as SFDVKD. V shed 9 bases and J shed 5 bases, with 21 bases lying between them. The CDR3 totals 16 residues. The CDR3 DNA reads as TGTGCCACCTCCCTCGGCGCGGAAAGGAGGACCGGGGAGCTGTTTTTT. The encoded protein is CATSLGAERRTGELFF.

The rearrangement joins TRBV29-1 to TRBJ2-3; D may be TRBD1 (5 bases). The CDR3 totals 13 residues. The germline gives CDR1 SQVTM, CDR2 ANQGSEA. V was pared by 6 bases and J by 5 bases, with 15 bases between. This CDR3 reads CSVGQGSGDTQYF. For the CDR3, the DNA is TGCAGCGTGGGGCAGGGATCGGGAGATACGCAGTATTTT.